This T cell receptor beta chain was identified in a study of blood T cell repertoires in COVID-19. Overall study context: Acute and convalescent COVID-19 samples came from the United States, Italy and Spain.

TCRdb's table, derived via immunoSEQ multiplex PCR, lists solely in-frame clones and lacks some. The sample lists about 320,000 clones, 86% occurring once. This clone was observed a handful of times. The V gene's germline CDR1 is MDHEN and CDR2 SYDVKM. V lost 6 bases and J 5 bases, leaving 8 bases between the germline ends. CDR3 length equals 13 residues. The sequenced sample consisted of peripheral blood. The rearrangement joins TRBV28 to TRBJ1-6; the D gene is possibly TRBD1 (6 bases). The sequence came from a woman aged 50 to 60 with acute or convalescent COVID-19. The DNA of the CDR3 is TGTGCCAGCAGACAGGGTAATAATTCACCCCTCCACTTT. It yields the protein CASRQGNNSPLHF.